A selection of T cell receptor beta chains follows, all from one sample in a study of shared clonotypes between healthy human individuals. TCRdb keeps only in-frame clones here, not all; method: immunoSEQ multiplex PCR. The profile shows millions of clones, approximately 93% of them singletons. Sequencing was carried out using naive CD4+ T cells from PBMCs. Every receptor here comes from a young man in good health. Some clones in this sample may be carry-over from other donors' samples. Each CDR3 is given with its conserved first and last residue. The D gene is left open where the match is weak. Clone size appears in some rows only: once, few, many, or a class for an expanded clone.

clone size: .; D gene: .; J gene: TRBJ2-7; V gene: TRBV7-9; CDR3 DNA: TGTGCCAGCAGCTTAAGATGGCACGAGCAGTACTTC; CDR3 protein: CASSLRWHEQYF
clone size: .; D gene: .; J gene: TRBJ2-1; V gene: TRBV7-9; CDR3 DNA: TGTGCCAGCAATATTTGGATTGGGGGGCAGAACAATGAGCAGTTCTTC; CDR3 protein: CASNIWIGGQNNEQFF
clone size: .; D gene: .; J gene: TRBJ2-3; V gene: TRBV15; CDR3 DNA: TGTGCCACCTCCCCCGTCGGCACAGATACGCAGTATTTT; CDR3 protein: CATSPVGTDTQYF
clone size: .; D gene: .; J gene: TRBJ1-5; V gene: TRBV2; CDR3 DNA: TGTGCCAGCAGTGATGAGGGGACATATTATAGCAATCAGCCCCAGCATTTT; CDR3 protein: CASSDEGTYYSNQPQHF
clone size: .; D gene: .; J gene: TRBJ2-5; V gene: TRBV4-3; CDR3 DNA: TGCGCCAGCAGCCAAGCTTCTCCGGGGGCAGGGGAGACCCAGTACTTC; CDR3 protein: CASSQASPGAGETQYF
clone size: .; D gene: .; J gene: TRBJ2-2; V gene: TRBV6-6; CDR3 DNA: TGTGCCAGCAGTTACCCCATTAACACCGGGGAGCTGTTTTTT; CDR3 protein: CASSYPINTGELFF
clone size: .; D gene: TRBD2; J gene: TRBJ2-1; V gene: TRBV7-9; CDR3 DNA: TGTGCCAGCAGCTCCCCCCATGGGCGCGGGAGGAGTAACAATGAGCAGTTCTTC; CDR3 protein: CASSSPHGRGRSNNEQFF
clone size: .; D gene: .; J gene: TRBJ2-7; V gene: TRBV10-3; CDR3 DNA: TGTGCCATCAGTGCAGGGGCTAGGTACGAGCAGTACTTC; CDR3 protein: CAISAGARYEQYF
clone size: few; D gene: .; J gene: TRBJ1-5; V gene: TRBV10-1; CDR3 DNA: TGCGCCACCGCCGACGGAGGCAATCAGCCCCAGCATTTT; CDR3 protein: CATADGGNQPQHF
clone size: .; D gene: .; J gene: TRBJ2-3; V gene: TRBV7-3; CDR3 DNA: TGTGCCAGCAGCCCCGGCAGTGGAACAGATACGCAGTATTTT; CDR3 protein: CASSPGSGTDTQYF
clone size: .; D gene: .; J gene: TRBJ2-4; V gene: TRBV7-3; CDR3 DNA: TGTGCCAGCAGCTTAATCGCGGGGGCCAAAAACATTCAGTACTTC; CDR3 protein: CASSLIAGAKNIQYF
clone size: .; D gene: TRBD1; J gene: TRBJ2-2; V gene: TRBV27; CDR3 DNA: TGTGCCAGCAGCCGTAGGACAGGGGGGAACACCGGGGAGCTGTTTTTT; CDR3 protein: CASSRRTGGNTGELFF
clone size: .; D gene: TRBD2; J gene: TRBJ2-7; V gene: TRBV29-1; CDR3 DNA: TGCAGCGTTGCACCCAGGAGGGGCGGGAGGCAATACCCGTACGAGCAGTACTTC; CDR3 protein: CSVAPRRGGRQYPYEQYF
clone size: .; D gene: .; J gene: TRBJ2-1; V gene: TRBV2; CDR3 DNA: TGTGCCAGCAGTGAAGGGTGGGCTGTTGAGCAGTTCTTC; CDR3 protein: CASSEGWAVEQFF
clone size: .; D gene: .; J gene: TRBJ2-7; V gene: TRBV28; CDR3 DNA: TGTGCCAGCAGTTTTCCCTTTATGATCATTCAGGGGAAGGGCGAGCAGTACTTC; CDR3 protein: CASSFPFMIIQGKGEQYF
clone size: .; D gene: .; J gene: TRBJ1-2; V gene: TRBV28; CDR3 DNA: TGTGCCAGCAGTTTTAGGGGGTCCCTCGTATATGGCTACACCTTC; CDR3 protein: CASSFRGSLVYGYTF
clone size: .; D gene: TRBD1; J gene: TRBJ2-3; V gene: TRBV7-9; CDR3 DNA: TGTGCCAGCAGCCAGGACAGGGCCCTCACAGATACGCAGTATTTT; CDR3 protein: CASSQDRALTDTQYF
clone size: .; D gene: TRBD2; J gene: TRBJ2-2; V gene: TRBV28; CDR3 DNA: TGTGCCAGCACCCCGGGGGGGGTCACCGGGGAGCTGTTTTTT; CDR3 protein: CASTPGGVTGELFF
clone size: .; D gene: .; J gene: TRBJ2-7; V gene: TRBV4-3; CDR3 DNA: TGCGCCAGCAGCCAAGAGGTGTCAGGGGTGCGGGAGCAGTACTTC; CDR3 protein: CASSQEVSGVREQYF
clone size: .; D gene: .; J gene: TRBJ2-7; V gene: TRBV5-1; CDR3 DNA: TGCGCCAGCTCGGGGGCAGGTAGCTCCTACGAGCAGTACTTC; CDR3 protein: CASSGAGSSYEQYF
clone size: .; D gene: .; J gene: TRBJ1-1; V gene: TRBV18; CDR3 DNA: TGTGCCAGCTCACCTTGGGGAGGGCCGAACACTGAAGCTTTCTTT; CDR3 protein: CASSPWGGPNTEAFF
clone size: .; D gene: TRBD1; J gene: TRBJ2-1; V gene: TRBV9; CDR3 DNA: TGTGCCAGCAGCGCCGACAGGGTCTCTTACAATGAGCAGTTCTTC; CDR3 protein: CASSADRVSYNEQFF
clone size: .; D gene: .; J gene: TRBJ2-5; V gene: TRBV5-6; CDR3 DNA: TGTGCCAGCAGCCCGGGTTTCCATGGGCAAGAGACCCAGTACTTC; CDR3 protein: CASSPGFHGQETQYF
clone size: .; D gene: .; J gene: TRBJ2-3; V gene: TRBV18; CDR3 DNA: TGTGCCAGCTCACCAGGGTTCAGGACCACAGATACGCAGTATTTT; CDR3 protein: CASSPGFRTTDTQYF
clone size: .; D gene: .; J gene: TRBJ1-1; V gene: TRBV7-2; CDR3 DNA: TGTGCCAGCAGCTTAGCATTCGACCCCGTGGGGAACACTGAAGCTTTCTTT; CDR3 protein: CASSLAFDPVGNTEAFF
clone size: .; D gene: TRBD2; J gene: TRBJ2-1; V gene: TRBV7-9; CDR3 DNA: TGTGCCAGCACCTGGGGACTAGCGGGGCTGAATGAGCAGTTCTTC; CDR3 protein: CASTWGLAGLNEQFF
clone size: .; D gene: .; J gene: TRBJ2-1; V gene: TRBV7-8; CDR3 DNA: TGTGCCAGCAGCCAAGGTGGTGGGGATGAGCAGTTCTTC; CDR3 protein: CASSQGGGDEQFF
clone size: .; D gene: .; J gene: TRBJ1-4; V gene: TRBV5-8; CDR3 DNA: TGTGCCAGCAGCAGGCGGACCACAACTAATGAAAAACTGTTTTTT; CDR3 protein: CASSRRTTTNEKLFF
clone size: .; D gene: TRBD2; J gene: TRBJ2-7; V gene: TRBV28; CDR3 DNA: TGTGCCAGCGGCGGGACTATGGTAGAGCAGTACTTC; CDR3 protein: CASGGTMVEQYF
clone size: .; D gene: .; J gene: TRBJ1-5; V gene: TRBV28; CDR3 DNA: TGTGCCAGCAGTTTGGGGCCACTTACCTTTAATCAGCCCCAGCATTTT; CDR3 protein: CASSLGPLTFNQPQHF
clone size: .; D gene: .; J gene: TRBJ1-3; V gene: TRBV30; CDR3 DNA: TGTGCCTGGAGTCTCGCGGGGCCGGGAAACACCATATATTTT; CDR3 protein: CAWSLAGPGNTIYF
clone size: .; D gene: .; J gene: TRBJ1-2; V gene: TRBV6-5; CDR3 DNA: TGTGCCAGCAGTTACTCGGGGCCTCAGAACTATGGCTACACCTTC; CDR3 protein: CASSYSGPQNYGYTF
clone size: .; D gene: .; J gene: TRBJ2-3; V gene: TRBV7-9; CDR3 DNA: TGTGCCAGCAGCTTAGGTATAGCCACAGATACGCAGTATTTT; CDR3 protein: CASSLGIATDTQYF
clone size: once; D gene: TRBD1; J gene: TRBJ1-4; V gene: TRBV18; CDR3 DNA: TGTGCCAGCTCACCAGTACAGGGGGTTACAACTAATGAAAAACTGTTTTTT; CDR3 protein: CASSPVQGVTTNEKLFF
clone size: .; D gene: TRBD1; J gene: TRBJ1-1; V gene: TRBV5-4; CDR3 DNA: TGTGCCAGCAGCTTGATTACAGGGGTCACTGAAGCTTTCTTT; CDR3 protein: CASSLITGVTEAFF
clone size: .; D gene: TRBD1; J gene: TRBJ2-7; V gene: TRBV6-5; CDR3 DNA: TGTGCCAGCAGTTTCAACCGGGACAGGGCATTTGTGCAGTACTTC; CDR3 protein: CASSFNRDRAFVQYF
clone size: .; D gene: .; J gene: TRBJ1-2; V gene: TRBV4-1; CDR3 DNA: TGCGCCAGCAGCCAAGATGGAGGCCCCTTAGAGGGCTACACCTTC; CDR3 protein: CASSQDGGPLEGYTF
clone size: .; D gene: .; J gene: TRBJ2-7; V gene: TRBV7-2; CDR3 DNA: TGTGCCAGCAGCTCCCAACAGAGTTCCTACGAGCAGTACTTC; CDR3 protein: CASSSQQSSYEQYF
clone size: .; D gene: TRBD2; J gene: TRBJ2-3; V gene: TRBV28; CDR3 DNA: TGTGCCAGCAGTTTATGGGGGACTAGCGGGAGAACAACGCAGTATTTT; CDR3 protein: CASSLWGTSGRTTQYF
clone size: .; D gene: .; J gene: TRBJ2-7; V gene: TRBV29-1; CDR3 DNA: TGCAGCGTTGTGGGACGTACTACCTACGAGCAGTACTTC; CDR3 protein: CSVVGRTTYEQYF
clone size: .; D gene: .; J gene: TRBJ1-5; V gene: TRBV18; CDR3 DNA: TGTGCCAGCTCACCCCAGGGCGGCAATCAGCCCCAGCATTTT; CDR3 protein: CASSPQGGNQPQHF
clone size: .; D gene: TRBD2; J gene: TRBJ2-3; V gene: TRBV9; CDR3 DNA: TGTGCCAGCAGCGTAGGGGCTAGCGGGTCATCTAGCACAGATACGCAGTATTTT; CDR3 protein: CASSVGASGSSSTDTQYF
clone size: .; D gene: .; J gene: TRBJ1-1; V gene: TRBV5-1; CDR3 DNA: TGCGCCAGCAGCTTGATGGGGGAGGCGAACACTGAAGCTTTCTTT; CDR3 protein: CASSLMGEANTEAFF
clone size: .; D gene: .; J gene: TRBJ1-1; V gene: TRBV28; CDR3 DNA: TGTGCCAGCAGTTTACCCCTTGCGGCTTTGAAGGCTGAAGCTTTCTTT; CDR3 protein: CASSLPLAALKAEAFF
clone size: .; D gene: .; J gene: TRBJ1-2; V gene: TRBV2; CDR3 DNA: TGTGCCAGCAGTAGTAACTATGGCTACACCTTC; CDR3 protein: CASSSNYGYTF
clone size: .; D gene: TRBD2; J gene: TRBJ2-3; V gene: TRBV5-1; CDR3 DNA: TGCGCCAGCAGCAGGGGACTAGCGGGAGCAGATACGCAGTATTTT; CDR3 protein: CASSRGLAGADTQYF
clone size: .; D gene: .; J gene: TRBJ2-3; V gene: TRBV7-9; CDR3 DNA: TGTGCCAGCAGCCCGAGCGGAGTCCGGGCGGATACGCAGTATTTT; CDR3 protein: CASSPSGVRADTQYF
clone size: .; D gene: .; J gene: TRBJ2-5; V gene: TRBV5-1; CDR3 DNA: TGCGCCAGCAGCTTGGAGGGGCAGGGGAGCGGAGAGACCCAGTACTTC; CDR3 protein: CASSLEGQGSGETQYF
clone size: .; D gene: .; J gene: TRBJ2-2; V gene: TRBV7-3; CDR3 DNA: TGTGCCAGCAGCTTAAGTGGAGGGTTCACGAACACCGGGGAGCTGTTTTTT; CDR3 protein: CASSLSGGFTNTGELFF
clone size: .; D gene: .; J gene: TRBJ2-7; V gene: TRBV20-1; CDR3 DNA: TGCAGTGCTAGAGAAGTGGGGGAGCAGTACTTC; CDR3 protein: CSAREVGEQYF
clone size: few; D gene: TRBD1; J gene: TRBJ1-2; V gene: TRBV7-9; CDR3 DNA: TGTGCCAGCAGCTTAGGAACAGGGGATTACACCTTC; CDR3 protein: CASSLGTGDYTF
clone size: .; D gene: .; J gene: TRBJ2-3; V gene: TRBV2; CDR3 DNA: TGTGCCAGCAGTGTGAGCAGGGGGGTTTCAGATACGCAGTATTTT; CDR3 protein: CASSVSRGVSDTQYF
clone size: .; D gene: .; J gene: TRBJ2-1; V gene: TRBV19; CDR3 DNA: TGTGCCATTTCGGACTCGCTCCGGCCTGCCTACAATGAGCAGTTCTTC; CDR3 protein: CAISDSLRPAYNEQFF
clone size: .; D gene: TRBD1; J gene: TRBJ1-1; V gene: TRBV30; CDR3 DNA: TGTGCCTGGAGTGGAGGGGGCAGGGGATCCGTGAACACTGAAGCTTTCTTT; CDR3 protein: CAWSGGGRGSVNTEAFF
clone size: .; D gene: TRBD2; J gene: TRBJ2-1; V gene: TRBV30; CDR3 DNA: TGTGCCTGGAGTCCAGGGACTAGTCGCTACAATGAGCAGTTCTTC; CDR3 protein: CAWSPGTSRYNEQFF